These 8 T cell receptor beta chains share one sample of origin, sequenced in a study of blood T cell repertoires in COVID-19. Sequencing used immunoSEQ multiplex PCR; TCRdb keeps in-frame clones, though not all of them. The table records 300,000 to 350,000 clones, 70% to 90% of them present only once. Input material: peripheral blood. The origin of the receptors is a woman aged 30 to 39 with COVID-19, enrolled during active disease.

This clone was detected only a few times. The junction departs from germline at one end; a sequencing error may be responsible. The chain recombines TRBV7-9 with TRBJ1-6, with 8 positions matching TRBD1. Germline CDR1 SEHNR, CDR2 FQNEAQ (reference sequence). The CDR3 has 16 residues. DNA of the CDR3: TGTGCCAGCAGCCCACTGCCGGGACAGGTTAATACACCCCTCCACTTT. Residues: CASSPLPGQVNTPLHF.

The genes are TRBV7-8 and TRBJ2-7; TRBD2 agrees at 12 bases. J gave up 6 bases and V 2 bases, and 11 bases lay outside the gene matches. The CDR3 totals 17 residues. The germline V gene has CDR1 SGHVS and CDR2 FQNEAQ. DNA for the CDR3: TGTGCCAGCAGCTTACTAGCGGGGGGGCCAGGTTCGGCCGAGCAGTACGTC. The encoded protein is CASSLLAGGPGSAEQYV.

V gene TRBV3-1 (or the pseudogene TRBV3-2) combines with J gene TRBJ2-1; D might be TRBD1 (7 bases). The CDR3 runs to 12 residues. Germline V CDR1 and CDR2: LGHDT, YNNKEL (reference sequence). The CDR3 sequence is CASEGARNEQFF. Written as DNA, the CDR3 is TGTGCTTCGGAGGGGGCGCGGAATGAGCAGTTCTTC.

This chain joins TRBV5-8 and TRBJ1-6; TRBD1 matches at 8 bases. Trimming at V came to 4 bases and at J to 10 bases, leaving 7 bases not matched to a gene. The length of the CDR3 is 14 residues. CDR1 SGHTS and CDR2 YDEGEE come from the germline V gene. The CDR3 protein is CASSLDRERSPLHF. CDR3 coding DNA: TGTGCCAGCAGCCTGGACAGGGAACGATCACCCCTCCACTTT.

The CDR3 sequence: CASRSYLNTEAFF. CDR3 bases: TGCGCCAGCAGATCCTATTTGAACACTGAAGCTTTCTTT. The V and J genes are TRBV10-2 and TRBJ1-1; unclear D gene. The V gene lost 6 bases and the J gene lost 0 bases, with 8 bases spanning the gap. CDR1 and CDR2 (germline): WSHSY, SAAADI. The CDR3 is 13 amino acids.

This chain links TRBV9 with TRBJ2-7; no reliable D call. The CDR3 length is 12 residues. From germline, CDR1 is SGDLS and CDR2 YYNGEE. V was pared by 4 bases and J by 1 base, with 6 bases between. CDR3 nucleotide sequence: TGTGCCAGCAGCTCTACTTCCTACGAGCAGTACTTC. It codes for CASSSTSYEQYF.

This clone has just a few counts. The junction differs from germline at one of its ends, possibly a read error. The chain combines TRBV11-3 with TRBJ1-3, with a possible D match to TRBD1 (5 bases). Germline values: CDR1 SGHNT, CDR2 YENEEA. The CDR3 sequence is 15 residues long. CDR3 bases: TGTGCCAGCAGAGACCCGAGGGACTGTGGAAGCACCATATATTTT. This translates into CASRDPRDCGSTIYF.

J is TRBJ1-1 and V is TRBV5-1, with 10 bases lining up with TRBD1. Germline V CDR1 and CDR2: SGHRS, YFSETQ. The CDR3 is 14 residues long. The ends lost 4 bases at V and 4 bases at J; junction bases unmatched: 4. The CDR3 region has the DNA TGCGCCAGCAGCACCCGGACAGGGGGCACTGAAGCTTTCTTT. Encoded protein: CASSTRTGGTEAFF.